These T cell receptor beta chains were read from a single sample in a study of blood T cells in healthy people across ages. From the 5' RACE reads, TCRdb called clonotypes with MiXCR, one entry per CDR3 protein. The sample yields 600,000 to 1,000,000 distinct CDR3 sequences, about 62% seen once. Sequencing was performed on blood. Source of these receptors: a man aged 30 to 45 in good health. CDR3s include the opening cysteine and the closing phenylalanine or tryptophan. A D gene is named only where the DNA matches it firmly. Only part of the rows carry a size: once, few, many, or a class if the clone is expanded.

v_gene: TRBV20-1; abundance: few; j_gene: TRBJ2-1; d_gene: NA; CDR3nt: TGCAGTGCTAGAGATCGGTTAGACTACAATGAGCAGTTCTTC; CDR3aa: CSARDRLDYNEQFF
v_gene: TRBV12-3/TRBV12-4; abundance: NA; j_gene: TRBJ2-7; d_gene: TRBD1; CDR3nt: TGTGCCAGCAGTCTAGTCAGACAGGGCGAGCAGTACTTC; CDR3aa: CASSLVRQGEQYF
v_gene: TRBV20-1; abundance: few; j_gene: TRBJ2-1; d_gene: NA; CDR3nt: TGCAGTGCTCCCCGGGGTGGCTACAATGAGCAGTTCTTC; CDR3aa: CSAPRGGYNEQFF
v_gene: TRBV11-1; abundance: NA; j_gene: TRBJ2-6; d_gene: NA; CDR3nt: TGTGCCAGCAGCTTAGATTGGGGTGATCCCCTGACTTTC; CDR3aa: CASSLDWGDPLTF
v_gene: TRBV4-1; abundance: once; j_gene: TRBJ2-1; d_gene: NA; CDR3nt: TGCGCCAGCAGCCATCCGGGGCCTGAGCAGTTCTTC; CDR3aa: CASSHPGPEQFF
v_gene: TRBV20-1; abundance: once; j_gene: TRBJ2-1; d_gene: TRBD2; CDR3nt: TGCAGTGCTACTAGCGGGGAACCGTACAATGAGCAGTTCTTC; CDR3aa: CSATSGEPYNEQFF
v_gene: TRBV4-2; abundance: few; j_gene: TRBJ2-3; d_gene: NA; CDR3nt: TGTGCCAGCAGCCCGGGAATACAAGATACGCAGTATTTT; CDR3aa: CASSPGIQDTQYF
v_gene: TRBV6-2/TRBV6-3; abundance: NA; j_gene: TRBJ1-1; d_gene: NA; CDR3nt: TGTGCCAGCACCCGCGGACCGAACACTGAAGCTTTCTTT; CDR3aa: CASTRGPNTEAFF
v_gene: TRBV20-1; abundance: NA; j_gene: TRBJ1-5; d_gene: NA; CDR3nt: TGCAGTGCTAGAGGGGCAGGGAGTAGGCAGCCCCAGCATTTT; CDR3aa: CSARGAGSRQPQHF
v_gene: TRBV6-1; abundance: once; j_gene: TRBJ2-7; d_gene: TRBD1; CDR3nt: TGTGCCAGCAGGGCGGACAGGGCCCTCACCTACGAGCAGTACTTC; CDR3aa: CASRADRALTYEQYF
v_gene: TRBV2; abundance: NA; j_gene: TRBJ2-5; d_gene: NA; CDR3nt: TGTGCCAGCAGCGGAATCGGCCGGGGGCAAGAGACCCAGTACTTC; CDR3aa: CASSGIGRGQETQYF
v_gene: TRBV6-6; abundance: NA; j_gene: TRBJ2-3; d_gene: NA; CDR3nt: TGTGCCAGCAGTGGGTCGACAGTTTCTAGCACAGATACGCAGTATTTT; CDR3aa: CASSGSTVSSTDTQYF
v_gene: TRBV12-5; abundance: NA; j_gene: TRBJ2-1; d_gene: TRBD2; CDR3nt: TGTGCTAGTGGTTTGGCCCGACTAGCGGGGATCGACAATGAGCAGTTCTTC; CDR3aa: CASGLARLAGIDNEQFF
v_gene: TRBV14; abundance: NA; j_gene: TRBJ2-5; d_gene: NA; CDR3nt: TGTGCCAGCAGCCAAGCGGGGGTGGAAGAGACCCAGTACTTC; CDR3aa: CASSQAGVEETQYF
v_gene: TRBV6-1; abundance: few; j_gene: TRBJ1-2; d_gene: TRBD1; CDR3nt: TGTGCCAGCAGGGGACAGGGGACGACTGGCTACACCTTC; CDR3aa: CASRGQGTTGYTF
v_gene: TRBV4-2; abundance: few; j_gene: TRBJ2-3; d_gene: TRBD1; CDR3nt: TGTGCCAGCAGCCAAGAAGTGAGTCCTTTCACAGGGGGTACGCAGTATTTT; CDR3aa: CASSQEVSPFTGGTQYF
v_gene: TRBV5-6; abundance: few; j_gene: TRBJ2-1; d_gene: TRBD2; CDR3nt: TGTGCCAGCAGCTCTCTAGCGGGAAATGAGAATGAGCAGTTCTTC; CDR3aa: CASSSLAGNENEQFF
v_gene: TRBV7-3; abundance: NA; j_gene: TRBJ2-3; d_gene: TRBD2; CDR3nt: TGTGCCAGCAGCTCGTGGACTAGCGGCACAGATACGCAGTATTTT; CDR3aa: CASSSWTSGTDTQYF
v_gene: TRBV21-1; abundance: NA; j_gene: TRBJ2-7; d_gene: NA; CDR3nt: TGTGCCAGCAGCAAAGGTACGGGAGGGCCGCACGAGCAGTACTTC; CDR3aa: CASSKGTGGPHEQYF
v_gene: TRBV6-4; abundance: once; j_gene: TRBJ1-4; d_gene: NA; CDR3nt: TGTGCCAGCAGGCGGGAAGGGACAAGTAATGAAAAGCTGTTTTTT; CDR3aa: CASRREGTSNEKLFF